These 29 T cell receptor beta chains share one sample of origin, sequenced in a study of T cells in Graves' hyperthyroidism and ophthalmopathy. TCR beta CDR3 region amplification was performed from RNA transcripts. TCR CDR3 underwent first-round RT-PCR with the HTBI primer set. Using its own MiXCR run on the multiplex PCR reads, TCRdb lists one record per CDR3 protein. The sample comprises fewer than 350,000 distinct CDR3 sequences, around a fifth of which are singletons, and roughly 40% rests with the top ten. Specimen: blood. These receptors originate from a man aged 45-65 years with Graves' ophthalmopathy.

The V and J genes are TRBV11-2 and TRBJ2-3, with D possibly matching TRBD2 (5 bases). Trimming removed 5 bases at V and 6 bases at J, with 15 bases between. The CDR3 covers 14 residues. The germline CDR1 and CDR2 sequences are SGHAT and FQNNGV. The CDR3, as DNA: TGTGCCAGCAGCCAAGATATGGGCGGGGATACGCAGTATTTT. Protein product: CASSQDMGGDTQYF.

In this sample, this clonotype turned up many times. The V and J genes are TRBV29-1 and TRBJ1-1; TRBD1 matches at 7 bases. Germline CDR1 reads SQVTM; CDR2 reads ANQGSEA. The junction had 8 bases not matched to a gene; V was cut back by 6 bases and J by 4 bases. The CDR3 is made up of 13 amino acids. CDR3 bases: TGCAGCGTCGAGACAGGGTCGGCCACTGAAGCTTTCTTT. It specifies CSVETGSATEAFF. The full variable domain, its missing parts supplied by reference TRBV29-1 and TRBJ1-1, is SAVISQKPSRDICQRGTSLTIQCQVDSQVTMMFWYRQQPGQSLTLIATANQGSEATYESGFVIDKFPISRPNLTFSTLTVSNMSPEDSSIYLCSVETGSATEAFFGQGTRLTVV.

This clonotype was seen a few times. The chain carries TRBV28 and TRBJ2-5, with D hard to call. Germline V lookup: CDR1 MDHEN, CDR2 SYDVKM. With 6 bases removed from V and 2 bases from J, the gap between germline ends came to 19 bases. The CDR3 is 16 amino acids. The CDR3, as DNA: TGTGCCAGCAGCACCCTAGAGGTGGAGCGACAAGAGACCCAGTACTTC. Protein product: CASSTLEVERQETQYF.

V and J are TRBV5-1 and TRBJ2-5, with D possibly called TRBD1 or TRBD2 (5 bases each). The CDR3 covers 15 residues. Germline CDR1 SGHRS, CDR2 YFSETQ. Trimming took 3 bases from V and 1 from J, leaving 13 bases between them. CDR3 region: CASSWGRQIQETQYF. CDR3 bases: TGCGCCAGCAGCTGGGGACGGCAGATCCAAGAGACCCAGTACTTC.

This clonotype was observed a handful of times. The gene calls are TRBV19 and TRBJ2-7; TRBD2 might be the D (6 bases). Trimming shortened V by 5 bases and J by 1 base, and 12 bases separated the two germline ends. The V gene's germline CDR1 is LNHDA and CDR2 SQIVND (reference sequence). The CDR3 is made up of 14 amino acids. CDR3 sequence: CASSPYGGSYEQYF. CDR3 DNA sequence: TGTGCCAGTAGTCCGTACGGGGGATCCTACGAGCAGTACTTC.

At least ten counts were recorded for this clonotype. The chain has TRBV7-9 and TRBJ2-7; TRBD2 aligns across 9 bases. The length of the CDR3 is 15 residues. The trim removed 3 bases at V and 3 bases at J, leaving 6 bases unmatched. Germline CDR1 is SEHNR and CDR2 is FQNEAQ (reference sequence). The CDR3 DNA reads TGTGCCAGCAGCTTGGGTGAGCGGGAGGACTACGAGCAGTACTTC. Protein sequence: CASSLGEREDYEQYF. Drawing the rest from reference TRBV7-9 and TRBJ2-7, the complete variable domain is DTGVSQNPRHKITKRGQNVTFRCDPISEHNRLYWYRQTLGQGPEFLTYFQNEAQLEKSRLLSDRFSAERPKGSFSTLEIQRTEQGDSAMYLCASSLGEREDYEQYFGPGTRLTVT.

This clonotype was seen repeatedly, ten times or more. The V gene is TRBV29-1, the J gene TRBJ2-7, with 9 positions matching TRBD1. The V and J ends lost 7 bases and 3 bases, in that order; junction bases with no gene match: 7. There are 13 residues in the CDR3. Germline assignment: CDR1 SQVTM and CDR2 ANQGSEA. The CDR3 nucleotides read TGCAGCGCATCCGGGACAGGGAGCTACGAGCAGTACTTC. It specifies CSASGTGSYEQYF.

The V call is TRBV27, the J call TRBJ2-7, with a tentative D call TRBD2 (5 bases). Between the trimmed V and J ends, which lost 8 bases and 6 bases, there was a span of 17 bases. Per the germline V gene, CDR1 is MNHEY and CDR2 is SMNVEV (reference sequence). This CDR3 contains 13 residues. For the CDR3, the DNA is TGTGCCAGCGCTTCGGGGAGTCGAAGCGAGCAGTACTTC. It is translated as CASASGSRSEQYF.

This clonotype was found many times. CDR3 in DNA: TGCGCCAGCAGCAGACAGGGGACGGACACCGGGGAGCTGTTTTTT. This encodes CASSRQGTDTGELFF. The chain has TRBV5-1 and TRBJ2-2; the match to TRBD1 covers 8 bases. J gave up 3 bases and V 4 bases, and 5 bases lay outside the gene matches. CDR3 length equals 15 residues. Germline loops: CDR1 SGHRS, CDR2 YFSETQ.

This clonotype was counted at least ten times. The chain is built from TRBV5-6 and TRBJ1-4; D perhaps matches TRBD1 (5 bases). Germline V gives CDR1 SGHDT, CDR2 YYEEEE. CDR3 size: 15 residues. Trimming took 0 bases from V and 6 from J, leaving 12 bases between them. Here the CDR3 DNA reads TGTGCCAGCAGCTTGGATGGGGCAGGGCATGAAAAACTGTTTTTT. Translating it yields CASSLDGAGHEKLFF. Complete variable domain (other parts from reference TRBV5-6 and TRBJ1-4): DAGVTQSPTHLIKTRGQQVTLRCSPKSGHDTVSWYQQALGQGPQFIFQYYEEEERQRGNFPDRFSGHQFPNYSSELNVNALLLGDSALYLCASSLDGAGHEKLFFGSGTQLSVL.

Many counts were recorded for this clonotype. V gene TRBV3-1 combines with J gene TRBJ1-4; TRBD1 matches at 7 bases. Trimming removed 4 bases from V and 8 bases from J; junction bases left unmatched: 13. The CDR3 runs to 16 residues. Germline V gives CDR1 LGHDT, CDR2 YNNKEL (reference sequence). CDR3 amino acids: CASSLAGTAGGEKLFF. The CDR3 nucleotides are TGTGCCAGCAGCCTAGCCGGGACGGCAGGGGGAGAAAAACTGTTTTTT.

Of note for this clonotype: A much larger clonotype is one base distant, so this may be a read error. The CDR3 DNA follows: TGTGTCAGCAGCCCCGACGAGGGGAGGGCCTACGAGCAGTACTTC. Protein: CVSSPDEGRAYEQYF. The rearrangement uses TRBV6-2 or TRBV6-3 and TRBJ2-7; 7 nucleotides match TRBD2. This CDR3 comprises 15 residues. From germline, CDR1 is MNHEY and CDR2 SVGEGT.

This clonotype has just a few counts. The chain couples TRBV10-2 to TRBJ1-1; the D gene is possibly TRBD1 (6 bases). Trimming left V 8 bases short and J 1 base short, with 8 bases between. Germline loops: CDR1 WSHSY, CDR2 SAAADI. CDR3 size: 12 residues. CDR3 protein: CASEGGNTEAFF. The DNA for the CDR3 is TGCGCCAGCGAGGGGGGGAACACTGAAGCTTTCTTT.

This clonotype was found many times. J is TRBJ2-7 and V is TRBV3-1; TRBD1 might be the D (6 bases). This CDR3 region has 14 residues. V shed 4 bases and J shed 1 base, with 11 bases lying between them. Germline CDR1 LGHDT, CDR2 YNNKEL (reference sequence). The CDR3 nucleotides read TGTGCCAGCAGCCGAGAAGGGACATCCTACGAGCAGTACTTC. Translated: CASSREGTSYEQYF.

The V gene is TRBV28, the J gene TRBJ2-5, with 8 bases matching TRBD2. V shed 4 bases and J 5 bases; nucleotides not matched to a gene: 18. CDR1 and CDR2 from the germline V gene are MDHEN and SYDVKM. The CDR3 runs 18 residues. The CDR3 DNA is TGTGCCAGCAGTTCCCCTCTCCAGCGGGAGATCTTCAGCGAGACCCAGTACTTC. Translation gives CASSSPLQREIFSETQYF.

This clonotype was detected many times. The chain couples TRBV14 to TRBJ2-3; 7 bases line up with TRBD1. The CDR3 covers 16 residues. Germline loops: CDR1 SGHDN, CDR2 FVKESK. V lost 6 bases to trimming and J lost 0 bases; unmatched junction nucleotides: 9. CDR3 bases: TGTGCCAGCAGGCCACCCGGGACAGCTAGCACAGATACGCAGTATTTT. This gives the protein CASRPPGTASTDTQYF.

This clonotype was picked up many times. The chain employs TRBV7-2 and TRBJ2-7, with TRBD1 matching 9 bases. CDR1 is SGHTA, CDR2 FQGNSA, per germline. Trimming took 5 bases from V and 5 from J; bases not matched to a gene: 10. The CDR3 runs to 15 residues. CDR3 region: CASSRAGTGFHEQYF. CDR3 nucleotide sequence: TGTGCCAGCAGCCGAGCCGGGACAGGGTTCCACGAGCAGTACTTC.

The V and J genes are TRBV10-3 and TRBJ2-2; D is ambiguous. The germline V gene has CDR1 ENHRY and CDR2 SYGVKD. Deletions cut 7 bases from V and 7 bases from J, with 13 bases between. This CDR3 is built from 13 residues. The CDR3: CAIKTSESGELFF. The CDR3, as DNA: TGTGCCATCAAGACCTCGGAGAGCGGGGAGCTGTTTTTT.

In this sample, this clonotype turned up many times. CDR3 sequence (DNA): TGTGCCAGCAGCTTAGAGGGGGTTAAAAATGAAAAACTGTTTTTT. Translated, it gives CASSLEGVKNEKLFF. The chain employs TRBV7-8 and TRBJ1-4; possible D gene TRBD1, 6 bases. The CDR3 has 15 residues. Between the trimmed V and J ends, which lost 1 base and 5 bases, there was a span of 11 bases. Germline V lookup: CDR1 SGHVS, CDR2 FQNEAQ.

This clonotype was picked up a small number of times. The rearrangement links TRBV19 to TRBJ1-5, with 7 bases aligning to TRBD1. CDR3 length equals 14 residues. Germline loops: CDR1 LNHDA, CDR2 SQIVND (reference sequence). Unmatched junction bases numbered 3, after V lost 5 bases and J lost 2 bases. DNA of the CDR3: TGTGCCAGTAGTGCCACAGGGGGCAATCAGCCCCAGCATTTT. This gives the protein CASSATGGNQPQHF.

The J gene is TRBJ2-7, the V gene TRBV4-2; 12 bases map to TRBD2. The V and J ends lost 1 base and 4 bases, in that order; junction bases with no gene match: 2. The CDR3 extends over 15 amino acids. Germline V gene data show CDR1 as LGHNA and CDR2 as YNFKEQ. The CDR3 is CASSQGTSGAYEQYF. CDR3 sequence (DNA): TGTGCCAGCAGCCAAGGGACTAGCGGGGCATACGAGCAGTACTTC.

The genes are TRBV7-9 and TRBJ2-7; D is ambiguous. This CDR3 has 15 amino acids. Germline CDR1 is SEHNR and CDR2 is FQNEAQ (reference sequence). Trimming took off 6 bases at V and 0 bases at J, with 15 bases between the two ends. The CDR3 spells CASRVRLSISYEQYF. DNA of the CDR3: TGTGCCAGCAGGGTGCGACTTTCCATCTCCTACGAGCAGTACTTC.

The chain employs TRBV5-5 and TRBJ1-4; D unclear. V was shortened by 1 base and J by 4 bases, with 8 bases between the two germline ends. Looked up from germline, CDR1 is SGHKS and CDR2 is YYEKEE (reference sequence). This CDR3 comprises 14 residues. The CDR3 sequence is CASSLRAFNEKLFF. As DNA, the CDR3 is TGTGCCAGCAGCTTGCGGGCCTTTAATGAAAAACTGTTTTTT.

This clonotype has a handful of counts. The V gene is TRBV29-1, the J gene TRBJ2-7, with TRBD1 matching 7 bases. The CDR3 totals 14 residues. Losses at the gene ends were 3 bases for V and 0 bases for J; bases not matched to a gene: 5. Germline CDR1 SQVTM, CDR2 ANQGSEA. CDR3 loop: CSVDLGQSSYEQYF. The CDR3 region has the DNA TGCAGCGTTGATTTGGGACAGAGCTCCTACGAGCAGTACTTC.

The V gene is TRBV9, the J gene TRBJ2-2; 11 bases align to TRBD2. Trimming at V came to 3 bases and at J to 3 bases, leaving 1 base not matched to a gene. The CDR3 covers 15 residues. The germline V gene encodes CDR1 SGDLS and CDR2 YYNGEE. The CDR3 nucleotides are TGTGCCAGCAGCGGGGGACTAGCGGACACCGGGGAGCTGTTTTTT. Residues: CASSGGLADTGELFF. Together with reference TRBV9 and TRBJ2-2, the CDR3 gives the full variable domain: DSGVTQTPKHLITATGQRVTLRCSPRSGDLSVYWYQQSLDQGLQFLIQYYNGEERAKGNILERFSAQQFPDLHSELNLSSLELGDSALYFCASSGGLADTGELFFGEGSRLTVL.

This clonotype was counted at least ten times. CDR3 region: CSATGLWAKNIQYF. DNA for the CDR3: TGCAGTGCTACCGGCCTATGGGCCAAAAACATTCAGTACTTC. This sequence joins TRBV20-1 and TRBJ2-4; D remains unclear. CDR3 size: 14 residues. CDR1 and CDR2 from the germline V gene are DFQATT and SNEGSKA (reference sequence). Trimming pared 4 bases from V and 1 base from J, leaving 11 bases between.

The chain uses TRBV20-1 and TRBJ1-5, with D possibly matching TRBD1 (5 bases). V was pared by 6 bases and J by 4 bases, with 19 bases between. CDR3 length: 15 residues. Germline loops: CDR1 DFQATT, CDR2 SNEGSKA (reference sequence). This CDR3 is CSAPPRTGPNQPQHF. The CDR3, as DNA: TGCAGTGCACCCCCCAGGACGGGGCCTAATCAGCCCCAGCATTTT.

This clonotype was recorded many times. The chain is built from TRBV5-1 and TRBJ2-7, with D possibly matching TRBD1 (5 bases). The CDR3 is 15 residues long. Germline V gene sequence: CDR1 SGHRS, CDR2 YFSETQ. Between the trimmed V and J ends, which lost 0 bases and 2 bases, there was a span of 12 bases. In nucleotides, the CDR3 is TGCGCCAGCAGCTTGGCCCCAGGGAAAACCTACGAGCAGTACTTC. Amino acids: CASSLAPGKTYEQYF.

About this clonotype: A much larger clone is a single base away; this may be a read error. This CDR3 is CASSEVGLTGRNQETQYF. The CDR3 DNA reads as TGTGCCAGCAGTGAAGTCGGACTAACGGGACGCAACCAAGAGACCCAGTACTTC. J is TRBJ2-5 and V is TRBV2, with D possibly matching TRBD2 (6 bases). In germline, CDR1 is SNHLY, CDR2 FYNNEI. This CDR3 contains 18 residues. Trimming cost V 1 base and J 0 bases, with 18 bases left between them.